This T cell receptor beta chain was sequenced during a study of response to subunit inactivated influenza vaccine. CDR3 size: 16 residues. The J segment lost 2 bases and the V segment lost 4 bases, leaving 4 bases of the junction unmatched. The germline CDR1 and CDR2 sequences are KGHDR and SFDVKD. The table lists this clonotype with a few counts. MiXCR, run by TCRdb on the RT-PCR reads, gives a single entry per CDR3 protein. There are hundreds of thousands of distinct CDR3 sequences in the sample; approximately 15% occur only once, and less than 7% lies in the top ten. The sequenced sample was PBMCs from blood, obtained 14 to 15 days before vaccination. This chain connects TRBV24-1 to TRBJ2-3; 11 bases are shared with TRBD2. The origin of this receptor is a man between 45 and 60 years old who received an inactivated influenza vaccine. This CDR3 is CATSELTSGDTDTQYF. The DNA of the CDR3 is TGTGCCACCAGTGAATTGACTAGCGGGGACACAGATACGCAGTATTTT.